This record covers a single T cell receptor beta chain. This record comes from a study of blood T cell repertoires in COVID-19. Study as a whole: Acute and convalescent COVID-19 specimens originated in the United States, Italy and Spain.

Source study methods: The authors estimated nucleated cell counts from reference gene primer amplification. The data were produced by immunoSEQ multiplex PCR, yet TCRdb's version contains in-frame clones alone and is incomplete. V, J and clone size are taken as reported in that table, and D and trimming were inferred from the DNA itself. The sample lists around 97,000 clones; about 80% were seen once. Germline CDR1 GTSNPN, CDR2 SVGIG (reference sequence). Trimming removed 4 bases from V and 1 base from J, with 10 bases in between. The CDR3 is made up of 13 amino acids. The rearrangement uses TRBV30 and TRBJ1-1; tentatively, D is TRBD1 (5 bases). This sequence originates from a man between 65 and 85 years old with acute or convalescent COVID-19. The specimen sequenced was peripheral blood. In DNA, the CDR3 is TGTGCCTGGAATCTCGGGGGGAACACTGAAGCTTTCTTT. Translated, it gives CAWNLGGNTEAFF.